This T cell receptor (beta chain) was identified during a study of cytomegalovirus exposure and HLA in healthy donors. Study-wide findings and caveats: V- and J-gene trimming of TCR beta was linked (in a later analysis) to a missense DCLRE1C variant.

Primers: 60 Vbeta forward and 13 Jbeta reverse. TCRdb's table, derived via immunoSEQ multiplex PCR, lists solely in-frame clones and lacks some. The profile shows some 140,000 clones, roughly 72% of them singletons. Note on this clone: The antigen remains undetermined.

Germline V gene lookup returns CDR1 LGHNA and CDR2 YSLEER. V gave up 0 bases and J gave up 3 bases, with 16 bases separating them. This CDR3 contains 17 residues. This chain links TRBV4-3 with TRBJ2-3, with a tentative D call TRBD2 (6 bases). Sequenced material: PBMCs. The sequence was obtained from a man aged 25-45 years in good health and CMV-seronegative. The CDR3 nucleotides are TGCGCCAGCAGCCAAGAGGGGGGAGGCCTGGGAACAGATACGCAGTATTTT. Translation: CASSQEGGGLGTDTQYF.